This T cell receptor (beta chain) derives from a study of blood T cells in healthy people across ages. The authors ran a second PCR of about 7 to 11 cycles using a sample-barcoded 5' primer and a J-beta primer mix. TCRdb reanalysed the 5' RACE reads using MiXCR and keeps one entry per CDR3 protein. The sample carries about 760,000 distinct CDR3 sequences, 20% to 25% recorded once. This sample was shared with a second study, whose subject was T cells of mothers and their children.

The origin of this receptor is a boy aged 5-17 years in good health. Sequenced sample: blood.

The CDR3 DNA sequence: TGCAGCGTTGAGGGTACAGACATGAACACTGAAGCTTTCTTT. The encoded protein is CSVEGTDMNTEAFF. The rearrangement uses TRBV29-1 and TRBJ1-1; no firm D call. The CDR3 loop spans 14 amino acids. Germline V gene lookup returns CDR1 SQVTM and CDR2 ANQGSEA. Trimming stripped 3 bases from V and 0 bases from J, with 11 bases between.